The 25 T cell receptor beta chains reported below all come from one sample, sequenced in a study of CD8 T cells in Susac syndrome. Reverse transcription of about 0.5 to 1 ug RNA was carried out with random hexamers. TCRdb independently ran MiXCR on the immunoSEQ multiplex PCR reads; one entry per CDR3 protein. Here the sample spans some 150,000 distinct CDR3 sequences, about 94% being singletons. Sequenced sample: CD8+ T cells from PBMCs. The receptors originated from a human donor in good health.

The chain employs TRBV27 and TRBJ2-2; tentative D call: TRBD1 (6 bases). The CDR3 consists of 14 residues. Trimming took off 5 bases at V and 5 bases at J, with 12 bases between the two ends. The V gene's germline CDR1 is MNHEY and CDR2 SMNVEV (reference sequence). The CDR3 is CASSIHRDTGELFF. Here the CDR3 DNA reads TGTGCCAGCAGTATCCACAGGGATACCGGGGAGCTGTTTTTT.

V gene TRBV20-1 combines with J gene TRBJ2-7, with TRBD2 identical over 7 bases. The CDR3 length is 14 residues. V lost 6 bases, J lost 2 bases, and 10 bases stayed unmatched. CDR1 DFQATT and CDR2 SNEGSKA come from the germline V gene (reference sequence). This CDR3 is CSAPTRGGPYEQYF. The CDR3 DNA reads as TGCAGTGCCCCGACCCGCGGGGGACCCTACGAGCAGTACTTC.

This rearrangement joins TRBV7-9 to TRBJ2-1; TRBD2 agrees at 9 bases. V lost 5 bases to trimming and J lost 1 base; unmatched junction nucleotides: 6. The CDR3 runs to 16 residues. Germline V gives CDR1 SEHNR, CDR2 FQNEAQ (reference sequence). The CDR3 here is CASSPRSGSSYNEQFF. The CDR3 DNA reads TGTGCCAGCAGCCCACGTAGCGGGAGTTCCTACAATGAGCAGTTCTTC.

The V gene is TRBV27, the J gene TRBJ2-1; no clear D gene. The CDR3 loop spans 15 amino acids. Trimming pared 7 bases from V and 2 bases from J, leaving 15 bases between. Germline values: CDR1 MNHEY, CDR2 SMNVEV (reference sequence). The CDR3 DNA reads TGTGCCAGCACCCCCGGGCAGGTTCCCTACAATGAGCAGTTCTTC. Translated, it gives CASTPGQVPYNEQFF.

The rearrangement uses TRBV3-1 and TRBJ2-1, with D perhaps matching TRBD1 (6 bases). The germline V gene has CDR1 LGHDT and CDR2 YNNKEL (reference sequence). The CDR3 runs to 16 residues. The V and J ends lost 1 base and 2 bases respectively, with 12 bases between them. CDR3 nucleotide sequence: TGTGCCAGCAGCCAAGTACCGGGACACCCCTACAATGAGCAGTTCTTC. Its translation is CASSQVPGHPYNEQFF.

The chain combines TRBV7-9 with TRBJ2-5, with TRBD2 matching over 8 bases. Germline assignment: CDR1 SEHNR and CDR2 FQNEAQ (reference sequence). This CDR3 contains 15 residues. V shed 3 bases and J 5 bases; nucleotides not matched to a gene: 8. DNA of the CDR3: TGTGCCAGCAGCTTCGAAGCGGGAGCGGGTGAGACCCAGTACTTC. Its protein is CASSFEAGAGETQYF.

J is TRBJ2-7 and V is TRBV18; possibly TRBD1 for D (6 bases). Looked up from germline, CDR1 is KGHSH and CDR2 is LQKENI. V gave up 4 bases and J gave up 3 bases, with 16 bases separating them. CDR3 length equals 15 residues. The DNA of the CDR3 is TGTGCCAGCTCACATACCGGGACACACCACTACGAGCAGTACTTC. Translating it yields CASSHTGTHHYEQYF.

V and J are TRBV4-3 and TRBJ2-3, with 9 positions matching TRBD2. CDR1 and CDR2 (germline): LGHNA, YSLEER. The V and J ends lost 0 bases and 6 bases, in that order; junction bases with no gene match: 4. This CDR3 is 15 amino acids long. In DNA form, the CDR3 reads TGCGCCAGCAGCCAAGATAGCGGGAGTCTGGATACGCAGTATTTT. Encoded protein: CASSQDSGSLDTQYF.

V is TRBV19 and J is TRBJ1-1; unclear D gene. The germline CDR1 and CDR2 sequences are LNHDA and SQIVND (reference sequence). The V gene lost 5 bases and the J gene lost 0 bases, with 7 bases spanning the gap. The CDR3 has 13 amino acids. The CDR3 DNA is TGTGCCAGTAGTCCCTACGTGAACACTGAAGCTTTCTTT. Translating it yields CASSPYVNTEAFF.

The chain couples TRBV24-1 to TRBJ2-3; the D is unclear. The germline V gene encodes CDR1 KGHDR and CDR2 SFDVKD. The length of the CDR3 is 14 residues. Trimming stripped 4 bases from V and 4 bases from J, with 11 bases between. As DNA, the CDR3 is TGTGCCACCAGTGAAAGACGAGAGGCAGATACGCAGTATTTT. It specifies CATSERREADTQYF.

The rearrangement joins TRBV28 to TRBJ2-3; 11 bases agree with TRBD1. The ends lost 9 bases at V and 4 bases at J; junction bases unmatched: 9. This CDR3 region has 15 residues. The V gene's germline CDR1 is MDHEN and CDR2 SYDVKM. CDR3 bases: TGTGCCAGTTCAATGGGGACAGGGGGTTCAGATACGCAGTATTTT. This encodes CASSMGTGGSDTQYF.

The chain is built from TRBV4-3 and TRBJ2-1; 9 nucleotides align to TRBD1. The CDR3 spans 15 residues. J gave up 8 bases and V 4 bases, and 9 bases lay outside the gene matches. Germline CDR1 is LGHNA and CDR2 is YSLEER. In nucleotides, the CDR3 is TGCGCCAGCAGCCCAGGGACAGGGTATCGGTATGAGCAGTTCTTC. It yields the protein CASSPGTGYRYEQFF.

The chain has TRBV9 and TRBJ2-7; D gene ambiguous. This CDR3 is built from 14 residues. Trimming took off 4 bases at V and 2 bases at J, with 13 bases between the two ends. Germline CDR1 is SGDLS and CDR2 is YYNGEE. CDR3 in DNA: TGTGCCAGCAGCTCTAGAGGAGACGCCTACGAGCAGTACTTC. It specifies CASSSRGDAYEQYF.

The rearrangement links TRBV4-3 to TRBJ2-3, with D maybe TRBD2 (6 bases). Germline V gene lookup returns CDR1 LGHNA and CDR2 YSLEER. V was trimmed by 0 bases and J by 4 bases, leaving 11 bases between them. This CDR3 is 15 amino acids long. The CDR3 DNA follows: TGCGCCAGCAGCCAAGAATTCGGGAGAGCAGATACGCAGTATTTT. It is translated as CASSQEFGRADTQYF.

The chain carries TRBV7-9 and TRBJ2-5; TRBD2 might be the D (5 bases). The CDR3 totals 15 residues. CDR1 and CDR2 (germline): SEHNR, FQNEAQ (reference sequence). V was shortened by 3 bases and J by 2 bases, with 13 bases between the two germline ends. The CDR3 spells CASSFPAGRQETQYF. CDR3 coding DNA: TGTGCCAGCAGCTTCCCGGCGGGTCGTCAAGAGACCCAGTACTTC.

The V call is TRBV7-9, the J call TRBJ2-5; D unclear. The V gene lost 5 bases and the J gene lost 1 base, with 8 bases spanning the gap. CDR3 length equals 13 residues. The germline V gene has CDR1 SEHNR and CDR2 FQNEAQ (reference sequence). Here the CDR3 reads CASSPDAQETQYF. The CDR3 DNA follows: TGTGCCAGCAGCCCCGACGCCCAAGAGACCCAGTACTTC.

This clonotype appeared once. The CDR3, as DNA: TGCAGCGGCGGGTGGGGACACACAGATACGCAGTATTTT. Translating it yields CSGGWGHTDTQYF. The chain links TRBV29-1 to TRBJ2-3, with D tentatively TRBD1 (6 bases). The CDR3 is made up of 13 amino acids. V was trimmed by 7 bases and J by 2 bases, leaving 13 bases between them. CDR1 and CDR2 from the germline V gene are SQVTM and ANQGSEA.

The CDR3 coding sequence is TGTGCCAGCAGTACGACAGGTTTCACAGATACGCAGTATTTT. Its translation is CASSTTGFTDTQYF. V gene TRBV12-3 or TRBV12-4 combines with J gene TRBJ2-3; D perhaps matches TRBD1 (6 bases). The CDR3 extends over 14 amino acids. V lost 5 bases and J lost 2, with 11 bases in between.

CDR3 region: CASSLSGEPTYEQYF. DNA of the CDR3: TGTGCCAGCAGTTTATCCGGGGAGCCTACCTACGAGCAGTACTTC. This chain connects TRBV27 to TRBJ2-7; D might be TRBD2 (5 bases). The CDR3 contains 15 residues. Germline V gene lookup returns CDR1 MNHEY and CDR2 SMNVEV (reference sequence). V was cut by 0 bases and J by 2 bases, with 11 bases left in between.

The V call is TRBV9, the J call TRBJ1-2; no reliable D call. Germline values: CDR1 SGDLS, CDR2 YYNGEE. CDR3 size: 11 residues. V was clipped by 7 bases and J by 6 bases, with 10 bases between them. The CDR3 reads CASEGNNGYTF. For the CDR3, the DNA is TGTGCCAGCGAAGGCAACAATGGCTACACCTTC.

This clonotype was seen a single time. V gene TRBV11-1 combines with J gene TRBJ2-2, with D hard to call. Trimming left V 3 bases short and J 5 bases short, with 7 bases between. CDR1 and CDR2 (germline): SGHAT, FQDESV (reference sequence). The CDR3 is made up of 13 amino acids. The CDR3 DNA is TGTGCCAGCAGCTTTAAGATAACCGGGGAGCTGTTTTTT. Translating gives CASSFKITGELFF.

This sequence joins TRBV4-1 and TRBJ1-5; D gene unclear. Per the germline V gene, CDR1 is MGHRA and CDR2 is YSYEKL. This CDR3 is built from 15 residues. V was shortened by 0 bases and J by 6 bases, with 12 bases between the two germline ends. The CDR3 region has the DNA TGCGCCAGCAGCCAAGATTGGCCCGAGGGTCAGCCCCAGCATTTT. Protein product: CASSQDWPEGQPQHF.

The V and J genes are TRBV27 and TRBJ2-7; TRBD2 agrees at 9 bases. The CDR3 contains 15 residues. Germline V CDR1 and CDR2: MNHEY, SMNVEV (reference sequence). With V trimmed by 2 bases and J by 2 bases, 4 bases remained unmatched. CDR3 residues: CASSLIPSGAYEQYF. CDR3 coding DNA: TGTGCCAGCAGTTTAATTCCTAGCGGGGCCTACGAGCAGTACTTC.

V usage is TRBV9 and J usage is TRBJ2-1, with 8 bases lining up with TRBD2. The CDR3 has 15 residues. The ends lost 3 bases at V and 0 bases at J; junction bases unmatched: 2. Germline V gene data show CDR1 as SGDLS and CDR2 as YYNGEE. CDR3 sequence reads: CASSESGSSYNEQFF. The CDR3 DNA reads as TGTGCCAGCAGCGAAAGCGGGAGCTCCTACAATGAGCAGTTCTTC.

V usage is TRBV7-9 and J usage is TRBJ1-1, with a possible D match to TRBD1 (5 bases). Between the trimmed V and J ends, which lost 4 bases and 1 base, there was a span of 16 bases. This CDR3 has 16 amino acids. Germline CDR1 SEHNR, CDR2 FQNEAQ (reference sequence). This chain's CDR3 is CASSSPPGGQNTEAFF. Written as DNA, the CDR3 is TGTGCCAGCAGCTCACCGCCGGGTGGACAGAACACTGAAGCTTTCTTT.